These T cell receptor beta chains were read from a single sample in a study of OX40 agonist ivuxolimab in advanced cancers. Assay used: immunoSEQ multiplex PCR; TCRdb lists only in-frame clones, some missing. The sample carries tens of thousands of clones, about 76% recorded once. The specimen was CD4+ or CD8+ T cells sorted from blood, collected in a trial of the OX40 agonist ivuxolimab. Source of these receptors: an adult with an advanced solid tumor such as melanoma, head and neck, liver or kidney cancer. The CDR3 runs from the conserved cysteine through the conserved F or W. Fields, in order: CDR3 protein, CDR3 DNA, V gene, clone size, D gene, J gene. D genes are given only for firm matches. Where a row states a size, it is once, few, many or the class of an expanded clone; other rows omit it.

CDR3 protein: CASSLTMLTLGYGYTF
CDR3 DNA: TGCGCCAGCAGCTTGACCATGCTGACACTGGGCTATGGCTACACCTTC
V gene: TRBV5-1
clone size: .
D gene: .
J gene: TRBJ1-2

CDR3 protein: CASSSGQRNTGELFF
CDR3 DNA: TGTGCCAGCAGCTCTGGACAGCGGAACACCGGGGAGCTGTTTTTT
V gene: TRBV5-4
clone size: .
D gene: .
J gene: TRBJ2-2

CDR3 protein: CASRLLGGRNEQYF
CDR3 DNA: TGTGCCAGCAGACTCCTAGGAGGGAGGAACGAGCAGTACTTC
V gene: TRBV28
clone size: .
D gene: .
J gene: TRBJ2-7

CDR3 protein: CASGRQLGGFRSPLHF
CDR3 DNA: TGTGCCAGCGGACGCCAGCTGGGGGGCTTTCGATCACCCCTCCACTTT
V gene: TRBV27
clone size: .
D gene: .
J gene: TRBJ1-6

CDR3 protein: CASSGTGTAYEQYF
CDR3 DNA: TGCGCCAGCAGCGGAACCGGGACAGCCTACGAGCAGTACTTC
V gene: TRBV5-1
clone size: .
D gene: TRBD1
J gene: TRBJ2-7

CDR3 protein: CASSLWTLSTDTQYF
CDR3 DNA: TGTGCCAGCAGCTTATGGACGCTTAGCACAGATACGCAGTATTTT
V gene: TRBV7-6
clone size: .
D gene: .
J gene: TRBJ2-3

CDR3 protein: CASSLVGGPGRYTF
CDR3 DNA: TGTGCCAGCAGCTTGGTCGGGGGGCCTGGAAGGTACACCTTC
V gene: TRBV5-8
clone size: .
D gene: .
J gene: TRBJ1-2

CDR3 protein: CASSQGSYNEQFF
CDR3 DNA: TGTGCCAGTAGTCAGGGATCCTACAATGAGCAGTTCTTC
V gene: TRBV19
clone size: .
D gene: .
J gene: TRBJ2-1

CDR3 protein: CASSDLFKPSTDTQYF
CDR3 DNA: TGTGCCAGCAGTGATTTATTTAAGCCCTCCACAGATACGCAGTATTTT
V gene: TRBV2
clone size: .
D gene: .
J gene: TRBJ2-3

CDR3 protein: CASSAYWTESGNTIYF
CDR3 DNA: TGTGCCAGTAGTGCTTACTGGACAGAGTCAGGAAACACCATATATTTT
V gene: TRBV19
clone size: .
D gene: .
J gene: TRBJ1-3

CDR3 protein: CATLGQGTIYEQYF
CDR3 DNA: TGCGCCACCCTCGGACAGGGGACGATCTACGAGCAGTACTTC
V gene: TRBV10-1
clone size: once
D gene: TRBD1
J gene: TRBJ2-7

CDR3 protein: CASRPQGQGESYEQYF
CDR3 DNA: TGTGCCAGTAGACCTCAGGGACAGGGAGAGTCCTACGAGCAGTACTTC
V gene: TRBV19
clone size: .
D gene: TRBD1
J gene: TRBJ2-7

CDR3 protein: CASSDPDRVAQPQHF
CDR3 DNA: TGTGCCAGCAGTGACCCCGACAGGGTGGCTCAGCCCCAGCATTTT
V gene: TRBV6-9
clone size: .
D gene: TRBD1
J gene: TRBJ1-5

CDR3 protein: CASSAMGGAEETQYF
CDR3 DNA: TGCGCCAGCAGCGCAATGGGGGGGGCCGAAGAGACCCAGTACTTC
V gene: TRBV5-1
clone size: .
D gene: .
J gene: TRBJ2-5

CDR3 protein: CASSSQSYGYTF
CDR3 DNA: TGTGCCAGCAGTAGTCAGTCCTATGGCTACACCTTC
V gene: TRBV2
clone size: few
D gene: .
J gene: TRBJ1-2

CDR3 protein: CASSFIRGLDYEQYF
CDR3 DNA: TGCGCCAGCAGCTTCATTCGCGGACTTGACTACGAGCAGTACTTC
V gene: TRBV5-1
clone size: .
D gene: .
J gene: TRBJ2-7

CDR3 protein: CASSRDGLVEQYF
CDR3 DNA: TGTGCCAGCAGCCGGGACGGACTTGTGGAGCAGTACTTC
V gene: TRBV14
clone size: .
D gene: .
J gene: TRBJ2-7

CDR3 protein: CASSWDRNTEAFF
CDR3 DNA: TGTGCCAGCAGCTGGGACAGGAACACTGAAGCTTTCTTT
V gene: TRBV5-4
clone size: .
D gene: TRBD1
J gene: TRBJ1-1

CDR3 protein: CASTKSGGQSSYEQYF
CDR3 DNA: TGTGCCAGCACCAAAAGCGGGGGCCAGAGCTCCTACGAGCAGTACTTC
V gene: TRBV6-6
clone size: .
D gene: TRBD2
J gene: TRBJ2-7

CDR3 protein: CASRRRAADTQYF
CDR3 DNA: TGTGCCAGCCGCCGGAGGGCGGCAGATACGCAGTATTTT
V gene: TRBV2
clone size: .
D gene: .
J gene: TRBJ2-3

CDR3 protein: CASSPTPPGTVYNEQFF
CDR3 DNA: TGTGCCAGCTCACCCACCCCCCCCGGGACAGTTTACAATGAGCAGTTCTTC
V gene: TRBV18
clone size: .
D gene: TRBD1
J gene: TRBJ2-1

CDR3 protein: CASSGIGGRNF
CDR3 DNA: TGTGCCAGCAGTGGCATCGGAGGTAGAAACTTC
V gene: TRBV25-1
clone size: .
D gene: .
J gene: TRBJ2-4

CDR3 protein: CAITAEGGPFEQFF
CDR3 DNA: TGTGCCATCACTGCAGAGGGGGGGCCATTTGAGCAGTTCTTC
V gene: TRBV10-3
clone size: .
D gene: .
J gene: TRBJ2-1

CDR3 protein: CASSSGVLQAGELFF
CDR3 DNA: TGTGCCAGCAGTTCTGGCGTGTTACAGGCCGGGGAGCTGTTTTTT
V gene: TRBV6-5
clone size: .
D gene: .
J gene: TRBJ2-2

CDR3 protein: CASSPQTSGYEQYF
CDR3 DNA: TGTGCCAGCTCACCACAGACTAGCGGGTACGAGCAGTACTTC
V gene: TRBV18
clone size: .
D gene: TRBD2
J gene: TRBJ2-7

CDR3 protein: CASTPTSGRPNIQYF
CDR3 DNA: TGCGCCAGCACCCCGACTAGCGGGAGACCTAACATTCAGTACTTC
V gene: TRBV10-2
clone size: .
D gene: TRBD2
J gene: TRBJ2-4

CDR3 protein: CASSATFQETQYF
CDR3 DNA: TGTGCCAGCAGTGCGACGTTCCAAGAGACCCAGTACTTC
V gene: TRBV6-1
clone size: .
D gene: .
J gene: TRBJ2-5